Given below is one TCR beta chain in context. The antigen is not known. Since all of the isolated RNA was reverse transcribed, expressed TCRB transcripts were what got sequenced. The protocol was immunoSEQ multiplex PCR, while the TCRdb copy is restricted to in-frame clones and leaves out a portion. This repertoire shows hundreds of thousands of clones, more than 13% found once; its top ten account for 0.035% to 0.045%. All of the sorted populations showed purity greater than 95%. The V end lost 0 bases, the J end lost 3 bases, and 12 bases lay between the germline ends. Germline lookup yields CDR1 MNHEY and CDR2 SMNVEV (reference sequence). CDR3 length: 16 amino acids. The sample belongs to a study of beta chain features in type 1 diabetes. General study findings and limits: For Type 1 diabetes patients, all four CD4+ subsets carried TCRB CDR3s that were moderately but significantly shorter.

The receptor was derived from a man aged 18 to 29 with type 1 diabetes. The chain carries TRBV27 and TRBJ2-4; the D is unclear. What was sequenced was naive CD4+ T cells from blood. CDR3 sequence reads: CASSLSAVVGKNIQYF. CDR3 bases: TGTGCCAGCAGTTTATCAGCCGTCGTAGGCAAAAACATTCAGTACTTC.